One and the same sample provided the 15 T cell receptor beta chains below, sequenced in a study of low-dose radiotherapy and immunotherapy resistance in tumors. First-strand cDNA used TRAV- and TRBV-specific primers, covering alpha and beta chains. The authors amplified TCRs for around 20 PCR cycles with a constant-region primer and a V-primer adapter. TCRdb passed the reads through MiXCR, listing each CDR3 protein once. Of under 15,000 distinct CDR3 sequences in the sample, about four fifths were seen once. These receptors all stem from a human donor with advanced metastatic prostate, ovarian, gallbladder or colorectal cancer (not recorded which). This table probably holds off-target reads from a library built for another chain.

The CDR3 protein is CATSEGGLAGVYNEQFF. DNA for the CDR3: TGTGCCACCAGTGAAGGGGGACTAGCGGGAGTTTACAATGAGCAGTTCTTC. The chain recombines TRBV24-1 with TRBJ2-1, with 14 bases identical to TRBD2. Per germline, CDR1 KGHDR and CDR2 SFDVKD. This CDR3 spans 17 amino acids. V dropped 4 bases and J dropped 4; count of bases not matched to a gene: 5.

This clonotype has only a few counts. The chain combines TRBV2 with TRBJ1-1; D is possibly TRBD1 (6 bases). V gave up 6 bases and J gave up 1 base, with 15 bases separating them. Germline assignment: CDR1 SNHLY and CDR2 FYNNEI. The CDR3 sequence is 15 residues long. As DNA, the CDR3 is TGTGCCAGCAGGTCGGGGGGCGGTGGGAACACTGAAGCTTTCTTT. Translated: CASRSGGGGNTEAFF.

The chain combines TRBV4-3 with TRBJ2-1, with D possibly being TRBD1 or TRBD2 (5 bases each). Germline V CDR1 and CDR2: LGHNA, YSLEER. The CDR3 is 12 residues long. V was pared by 2 bases and J by 9 bases, with 8 bases between. The CDR3 DNA is TGCGCCAGCAGCCAATCTGGGGGTGAGCAGTTCTTC. Protein product: CASSQSGGEQFF.

CDR3 sequence reads: CASSYRVISGNTIYF. The DNA of the CDR3 is TGTGCCAGCAGTTACAGGGTAATCTCTGGAAACACCATATATTTT. The V gene is TRBV28, the J gene TRBJ1-3; possibly TRBD1 for D (6 bases). CDR1 is MDHEN, CDR2 SYDVKM, per germline. The length of the CDR3 is 15 residues. V gave up 4 bases and J gave up 0 bases, with 10 bases separating them. Full variable domain (remainder filled in from reference TRBV28 and TRBJ1-3): DVKVTQSSRYLVKRTGEKVFLECVQDMDHENMFWYRQDPGLGLRLIYFSYDVKMKEKGDIPEGYSVSREKKERFSLILESASTNQTSMYLCASSYRVISGNTIYFGEGSWLTVV.

V and J are TRBV7-8 and TRBJ2-2; D ambiguous. The V and J ends lost 5 bases and 2 bases respectively, with 12 bases between them. Germline-derived CDR1 and CDR2 are SGHVS and FQNEAQ. This CDR3 spans 15 amino acids. Here the CDR3 reads CASSHWTDNTGELFF. Written as DNA, the CDR3 is TGTGCCAGCAGCCATTGGACCGACAACACCGGGGAGCTGTTTTTT.

The table lists this clonotype with a count of one. The genes are TRBV25-1 and TRBJ2-7; the match to TRBD2 covers 9 bases. Germline-derived CDR1 and CDR2 are MGHDK and SYGVNS. The CDR3 is 14 residues long. V gave up 4 bases and J gave up 8 bases; unmatched junction bases: 9. In DNA, the CDR3 is TGTGCCAGCAGTGGCGTGGGACTAGCAGGGAAGCAGTACTTC. Amino acid sequence: CASSGVGLAGKQYF.

This chain uses TRBV20-1 with TRBJ2-1; the D gene is possibly TRBD2 (5 bases). The CDR3 runs to 12 residues. Per the germline V gene, CDR1 is DFQATT and CDR2 is SNEGSKA (reference sequence). V lost 7 bases, J lost 9 bases, and 16 bases lay in between. The CDR3 reads CSGGPGNGEQFF. The CDR3 bases are TGCAGTGGAGGACCCGGGAATGGTGAGCAGTTCTTC.

The CDR3 loop is CSVRPGQGRHEQYF. The CDR3 DNA reads TGCAGCGTGCGACCGGGACAGGGGCGGCATGAGCAGTACTTC. V usage is TRBV29-1 and J usage is TRBJ2-7, with 10 bases matching TRBD1. The CDR3 spans 14 residues. With 6 bases clipped from V and 7 bases from J, the junction kept 12 bases outside the gene matches. The V gene's germline CDR1 is SQVTM and CDR2 ANQGSEA.

CDR3 DNA sequence: TGCAGTGTCAACCAGGGGTCAACTAATGAAAAACTGTTTTTT. This sequence encodes CSVNQGSTNEKLFF. The V call is TRBV20-1, the J call TRBJ1-4; D might be TRBD1 (6 bases). The germline V gene has CDR1 DFQATT and CDR2 SNEGSKA (reference sequence). V lost 7 bases and J 0 bases, leaving 12 bases between the germline ends. The CDR3 sequence is 14 residues long.

The rearrangement uses TRBV5-1 and TRBJ2-7; 9 bases align to TRBD1. The CDR3 spans 15 residues. CDR1 SGHRS and CDR2 YFSETQ come from the germline V gene. V dropped 3 bases and J dropped 4; count of bases not matched to a gene: 8. CDR3 nucleotide sequence: TGCGCCAGCAGCTCAACTGGACAGGGGAATTACGAGCAGTACTTC. It is translated as CASSSTGQGNYEQYF. The whole variable domain, filled in from reference TRBV5-1 and TRBJ2-7, reads KAGVTQTPRYLIKTRGQQVTLSCSPISGHRSVSWYQQTPGQGLQFLFEYFSETQRNKGNFPGRFSGRQFSNSRSEMNVSTLELGDSALYLCASSSTGQGNYEQYFGPGTRLTVT.

The gene calls are TRBV14 and TRBJ1-1; a possible D gene is TRBD1 (6 bases). This CDR3 spans 14 amino acids. Germline CDR1 SGHDN, CDR2 FVKESK. V was cut by 2 bases and J by 4 bases, with 11 bases left in between. The CDR3: CASSQQEGGTEAFF. The CDR3 bases are TGTGCCAGCAGCCAACAAGAAGGGGGCACTGAAGCTTTCTTT.

The chain recombines TRBV20-1 with TRBJ1-2; D might be TRBD1 (5 bases). V was pared by 1 base and J by 8 bases, with 11 bases between. Germline assignment: CDR1 DFQATT and CDR2 SNEGSKA (reference sequence). The CDR3 loop spans 12 amino acids. The CDR3 loop is CSARGDGYGYTF. The CDR3, as DNA: TGCAGTGCTAGAGGGGACGGCTACGGCTACACCTTC.

This clonotype has only one observation. CDR3 DNA: TGCGCCAGCAGCCGACCAAGAGTGGTGAACACTGAAGCTTTCTTT. Translated: CASSRPRVVNTEAFF. The V gene is TRBV4-1, the J gene TRBJ1-1, with D uncertain. Germline lookup yields CDR1 MGHRA and CDR2 YSYEKL. The CDR3 loop spans 15 amino acids. V lost 4 bases to trimming and J lost 0 bases, with 12 bases between them.

This clonotype was found a few times. This chain links TRBV6-6 with TRBJ1-5; D unresolved. The CDR3 runs to 17 residues. Germline CDR1 reads MNHNY; CDR2 reads SVGAGI (reference sequence). Between the trimmed V and J ends, which lost 6 bases and 0 bases, there was a span of 18 bases. The CDR3 is CASSRSTSGSSNQPQHF. The CDR3 DNA reads as TGTGCCAGCAGCCGATCGACGTCGGGGTCTAGCAATCAGCCCCAGCATTTT.

This clonotype was picked up a small number of times. The V call is TRBV18, the J call TRBJ2-1; D remains unclear. Trimming pared 2 bases from V and 0 bases from J, leaving 11 bases between. The length of the CDR3 is 16 residues. Germline V gene data show CDR1 as KGHSH and CDR2 as LQKENI. For the CDR3, the DNA is TGTGCCAGCTCACCAACGGTTATGAGCTCCTACAATGAGCAGTTCTTC. It codes for CASSPTVMSSYNEQFF.